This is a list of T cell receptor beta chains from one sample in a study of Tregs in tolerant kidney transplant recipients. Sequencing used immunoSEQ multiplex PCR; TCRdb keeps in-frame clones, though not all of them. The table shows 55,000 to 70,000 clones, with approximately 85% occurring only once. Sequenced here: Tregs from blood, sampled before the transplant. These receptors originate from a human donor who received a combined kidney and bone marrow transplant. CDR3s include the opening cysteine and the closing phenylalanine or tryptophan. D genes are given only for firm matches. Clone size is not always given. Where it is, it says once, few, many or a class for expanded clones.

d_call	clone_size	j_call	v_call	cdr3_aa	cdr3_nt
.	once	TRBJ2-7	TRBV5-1	CASSLAVTYEQYF	TGCGCCAGCAGCTTGGCCGTGACCTACGAGCAGTACTTC
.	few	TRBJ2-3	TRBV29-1	CSGGVTTDTQYF	TGCAGCGGGGGCGTCACCACAGATACGCAGTATTTT
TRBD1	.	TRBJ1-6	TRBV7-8	CASGHAGGLSPLHF	TGTGCCAGCGGGCACGCAGGGGGATTATCACCCCTCCACTTT
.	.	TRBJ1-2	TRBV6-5	CASSPSGYGYTF	TGTGCCAGCTCGCCGTCGGGCTATGGCTACACCTTC
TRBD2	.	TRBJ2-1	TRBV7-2	CASSLAPLASGDEQFF	TGTGCCAGCAGCTTAGCTCCTTTGGCTAGCGGGGATGAGCAGTTCTTC
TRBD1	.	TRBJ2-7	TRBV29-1	CSVSPTGDYEQYF	TGCAGCGTTAGCCCGACAGGGGACTACGAGCAGTACTTC
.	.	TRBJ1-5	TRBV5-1	CASSLEGVANQPQHF	TGCGCCAGCAGCTTGGAGGGGGTGGCCAATCAGCCCCAGCATTTT
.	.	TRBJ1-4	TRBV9	CASSVGGTTNEKLFF	TGTGCCAGCAGCGTTGGGGGTACAACTAATGAAAAACTGTTTTTT
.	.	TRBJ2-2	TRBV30	CAWSVGTYTGELFF	TGTGCCTGGAGTGTAGGGACTTACACCGGGGAGCTGTTTTTT
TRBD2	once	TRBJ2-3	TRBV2	CASSLTSGASTDTQYF	TGTGCCAGCAGCCTCACTAGCGGGGCGAGCACAGATACGCAGTATTTT
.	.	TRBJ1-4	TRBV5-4	CASGSGATNEKLFF	TGTGCCAGCGGCTCCGGGGCAACTAATGAAAAACTGTTTTTT
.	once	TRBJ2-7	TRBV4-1	CASSQGRSYEQYF	TGCGCCAGCAGCCAAGGGCGGTCCTACGAGCAGTACTTC
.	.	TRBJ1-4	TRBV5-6	CASSLGGRGVGEKLFF	TGTGCCAGCAGCTTGGGAGGGCGGGGTGTTGGAGAAAAACTGTTTTTT
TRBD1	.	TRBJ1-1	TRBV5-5	CASSLTSQGWPFF	TGTGCCAGCAGCTTGACCTCACAGGGGTGGCCTTTCTTT
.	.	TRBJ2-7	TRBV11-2	CASSLRALFGTLYF	TGTGCCAGCAGCTTAAGGGCCTTATTCGGGACTTTGTACTTC
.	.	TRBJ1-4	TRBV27	CASSPRPLSLSGLGEKLFF	TGTGCCAGCAGCCCTAGACCACTAAGTTTGTCGGGGCTGGGGGAAAAACTGTTTTTT
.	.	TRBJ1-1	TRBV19	CASSMVSQPNTEAFF	TGTGCCAGTAGTATGGTATCGCAGCCGAACACTGAAGCTTTCTTT
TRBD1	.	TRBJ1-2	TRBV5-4	CASSQNLDRVYGYTF	TGTGCCAGCAGCCAAAACCTAGACAGGGTCTATGGCTACACCTTC
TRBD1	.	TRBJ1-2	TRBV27	CASSTYRGKWAGYTF	TGTGCCAGCAGTACGTACAGGGGAAAATGGGCTGGCTACACCTTC
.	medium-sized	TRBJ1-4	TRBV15	CATSRVQYEKLFF	TGTGCCACCAGCAGAGTACAGTATGAAAAACTGTTTTTT
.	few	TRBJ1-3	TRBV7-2	CASSPGQGNTIYF	TGTGCCAGCAGCCCCGGACAAGGAAACACCATATATTTT
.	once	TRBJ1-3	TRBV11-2	CASSFRSSGNTIYF	TGTGCCAGCAGCTTTAGGAGCTCTGGAAACACCATATATTTT
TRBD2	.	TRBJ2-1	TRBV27	CASSYRLANNEQFF	TGTGCCAGCAGTTACCGACTAGCGAACAATGAGCAGTTCTTC
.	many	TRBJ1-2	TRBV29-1	CSVEDGGGGGYTF	TGCAGCGTTGAAGACGGGGGCGGGGGGGGCTACACCTTC
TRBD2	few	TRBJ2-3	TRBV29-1	CSAERGRGTDTQYF	TGCAGCGCGGAGCGGGGGAGGGGAACAGATACGCAGTATTTT
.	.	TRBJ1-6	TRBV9	CASSVGGFNSPLHF	TGTGCCAGCAGCGTAGGGGGATTTAATTCACCCCTCCACTTT
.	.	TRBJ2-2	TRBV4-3	CASSQEINTGELFF	TGCGCCAGCAGCCAAGAGATTAACACCGGGGAGCTGTTTTTT
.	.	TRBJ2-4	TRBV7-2	CASSLDGGTKNIQYF	TGTGCCAGCAGCTTAGATGGGGGGACCAAAAACATTCAGTACTTC